The clone carrying this T cell receptor (beta chain) was seen only once. This record comes from a study of blood T cell repertoires in COVID-19. Trimming removed 2 bases from V and 0 bases from J, with 11 bases in between. Per germline, CDR1 LNHDA and CDR2 SQIVND (reference sequence). This CDR3 spans 16 amino acids. As handled by the study authors: Counts of nucleated cells, estimated from reference gene primer amplification, were obtained. Method: immunoSEQ multiplex PCR; TCRdb's copy keeps in-frame clones and lacks some. V, J and clone size are those of that table, while D and trimming were read from the DNA. The profile covers about 180,000 clones, with 82% appearing a single time and 8.4% taken by the ten largest.

The V and J genes are TRBV19 and TRBJ1-5; maybe TRBD1 (5 bases). The sequence derives from a woman aged 70-85 years with acute or convalescent COVID-19. The sequencing input was peripheral blood. CDR3 nucleotides: TGTGCCAGTAGTATACCTAGGGGTCATAGCAATCAGCCCCAGCATTTT. Its protein product is CASSIPRGHSNQPQHF.